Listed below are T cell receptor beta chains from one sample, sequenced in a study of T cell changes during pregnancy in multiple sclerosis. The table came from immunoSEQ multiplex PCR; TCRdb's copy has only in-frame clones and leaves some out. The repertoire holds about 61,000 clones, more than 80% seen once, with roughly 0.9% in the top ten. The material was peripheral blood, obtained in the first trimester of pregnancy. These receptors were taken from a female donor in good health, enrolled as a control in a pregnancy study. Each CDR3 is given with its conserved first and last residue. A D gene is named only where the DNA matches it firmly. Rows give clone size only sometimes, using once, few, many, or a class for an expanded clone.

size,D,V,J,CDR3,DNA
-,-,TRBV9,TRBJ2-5,CASSVVAGPLETQYF,TGTGCCAGCAGCGTAGTCGCAGGCCCGTTAGAGACCCAGTACTTC
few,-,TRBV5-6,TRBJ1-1,CASSLYVYRVNTEAFF,TGTGCCAGCAGCTTGTATGTCTACAGGGTGAACACTGAAGCTTTCTTT
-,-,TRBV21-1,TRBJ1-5,CASGALPYSNQPQHF,TGTGCCAGCGGGGCGCTCCCTTATAGCAATCAGCCCCAGCATTTT
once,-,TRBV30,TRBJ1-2,CAWSVGGPYGYTF,TGTGCCTGGAGTGTTGGAGGGCCCTATGGCTACACCTTC
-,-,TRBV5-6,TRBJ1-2,CASSLFQSDYYGYTF,TGTGCCAGCAGCTTGTTCCAGTCAGATTACTATGGCTACACCTTC
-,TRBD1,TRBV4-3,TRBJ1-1,CASSNTRTGLNTEAFF,TGCGCCAGCAGCAATACCCGGACAGGACTGAACACTGAAGCTTTCTTT
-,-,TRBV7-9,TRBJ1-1,CASSSDRSYHNTEAFF,TGTGCCAGCAGCTCAGACAGGTCTTATCACAACACTGAAGCTTTCTTT
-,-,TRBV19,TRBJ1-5,CASSTDRFNQPQHF,TGTGCCAGTAGTACGGACAGATTCAATCAGCCCCAGCATTTT
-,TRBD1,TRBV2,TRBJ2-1,CASSPGTDTYNEQFF,TGTGCCAGCAGTCCCGGGACAGACACCTACAATGAGCAGTTCTTC
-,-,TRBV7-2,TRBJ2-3,CASSLRGAVSTDTQYF,TGTGCCAGCAGCTTACGGGGGGCCGTTAGCACAGATACGCAGTATTTT
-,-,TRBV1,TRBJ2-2,CTSSQVLWTSGGGCTGELFF,TGCACCAGCAGCCAAGTTTTATGGACTAGCGGGGGGGGATGCACCGGGGAGCTGTTTTTT
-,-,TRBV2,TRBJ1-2,CASTRNRANYGYTF,TGTGCCAGCACCAGGAACAGGGCTAACTATGGCTACACCTTC
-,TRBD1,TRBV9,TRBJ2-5,CASSTQATGWGRETQYF,TGTGCCAGCAGCACTCAAGCGACAGGGTGGGGAAGGGAGACCCAGTACTTC
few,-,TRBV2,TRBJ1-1,CASRNRFMNTEAFF,TGTGCCAGCCGGAACAGATTCATGAACACTGAAGCTTTCTTT
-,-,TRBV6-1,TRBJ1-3,CANERGVSGNTIYF,TGTGCCAACGAGCGGGGTGTCTCTGGAAACACCATATATTTT
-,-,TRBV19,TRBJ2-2,CASSHGLRRVDTGELFF,TGTGCCAGTAGTCATGGGTTAAGGAGAGTCGACACCGGGGAGCTGTTTTTT
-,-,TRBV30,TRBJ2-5,CAWSVLSLTQYF,TGTGCCTGGAGTGTACTTTCCCTCACCCAGTACTTC
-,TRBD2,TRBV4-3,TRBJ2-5,CASSQSRIAGKETQYF,TGCGCCAGCAGCCAATCCCGAATAGCGGGGAAGGAGACCCAGTACTTC
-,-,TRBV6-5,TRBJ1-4,CASSYSSTAYNEKLFF,TGTGCCAGCAGTTACTCGAGTACTGCCTATAATGAAAAACTGTTTTTT
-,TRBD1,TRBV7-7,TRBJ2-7,CASSPDRTGGEQYF,TGTGCTAGCAGCCCGGATAGGACAGGTGGCGAGCAGTACTTC
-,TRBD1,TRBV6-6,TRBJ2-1,CASSAAGTGEYNEQFF,TGTGCCAGCTCAGCGGCTGGGACAGGGGAGTACAATGAGCAGTTCTTC
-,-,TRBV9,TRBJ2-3,CASSVGPITDTQYF,TGTGCCAGCAGCGTAGGTCCTATCACAGATACGCAGTATTTT
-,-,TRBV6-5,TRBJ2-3,CASSYSGQNTQYF,TGTGCCAGCAGTTACTCTGGACAGAATACGCAGTATTTT
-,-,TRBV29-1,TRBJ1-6,CSVRETGNSPLHF,TGCAGCGTGAGGGAGACGGGTAATTCACCCCTCCACTTT
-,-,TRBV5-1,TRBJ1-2,CASSLEWGRTDGYTF,TGCGCCAGCAGCTTGGAGTGGGGGCGGACGGATGGCTACACCTTC
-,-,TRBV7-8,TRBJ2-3,CASSGTTLTSTDTQYF,TGTGCCAGCAGCGGCACGACTCTTACTAGCACAGATACGCAGTATTTT
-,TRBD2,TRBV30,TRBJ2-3,CAWSLIAGAFDTQYF,TGTGCCTGGAGTTTAATAGCGGGGGCCTTCGATACGCAGTATTTT
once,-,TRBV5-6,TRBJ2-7,CASSFLQAPISYEQYF,TGTGCCAGCAGCTTTCTCCAGGCCCCAATCTCCTACGAGCAGTACTTC
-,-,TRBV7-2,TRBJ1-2,CASSSEGTNYGYTF,TGTGCCAGCAGCTCCGAAGGGACAAACTATGGCTACACCTTC
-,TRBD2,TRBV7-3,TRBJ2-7,CASSPGGGLAAYEQYF,TGTGCCAGCAGCCCCGGTGGGGGACTAGCGGCCTACGAGCAGTACTTC
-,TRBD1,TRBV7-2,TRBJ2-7,CASSLAPGQGAYEQYF,TGTGCCAGCAGCTTAGCCCCGGGACAGGGGGCCTACGAGCAGTACTTC
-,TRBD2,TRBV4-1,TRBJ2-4,CASSQGIAGVLAKNIQYF,TGCGCCAGCAGCCAAGGAATAGCGGGGGTACTAGCCAAAAACATTCAGTACTTC